This T cell receptor beta chain was sequenced for a study of shared clonotypes between healthy human individuals (dated by TCRdb to about 2020). Context from the whole study: Three men and a couple of women, aged 18 to 49 years, made up the cohort. For each donor, CD4 naive and CD4 memory were each given three plates, CD8 naive was given two plates, and CD8 memory was given one plate. The study deeply sequenced blood TCR repertoires of about 5 healthy adults to estimate repertoire size and the extent of clonotype sharing between individuals. Libraries were prepared and TCR repertoires were sequenced by different laboratories using diverse techniques, in order to increase sequencing depth and limit assay-specific biases. Between about 0.94 and 8.9 billion PBMCs per donor were obtained by leukapheresis.

For CDR1 and CDR2, the germline V gene (reference sequence) lists MNHEY and SMNVEV. Including the terminal cysteine and phenylalanine, the CDR3 comprises 16 residues. Only the CDR3 part of the read is kept: 48 bases, read in frame from the first base. V sheds 9 bases and J sheds 1 base, leaving 18 bases between their ends. For the CD8 naive samples, CD45RO-negative cells were positively selected for CCR7, yielding a CD45RA+CCR7+ population from which TemRA cells were excluded. The donors were healthy, HIV-negative adults who had no recently reported acute infections or vaccinations. Every donor was a Caucasian adult living in Nashville, Tennessee, USA. Blood was collected by leukapheresis, and PBMCs were isolated by Ficoll-Histopaque density gradient centrifugation and then cryopreserved in liquid nitrogen vapor phase. Analytical flow cytometry was used to check the purity and quantity of every magnetically sorted T cell population. From each sorted fraction, genomic DNA was isolated and quantified by UV absorbance on a Nanodrop 2000c.

Using the deep immunoSEQ assay, multiplex PCR amplified TCR CDR3 regions from genomic DNA. Extracted genomic DNA from each cell subset was distributed evenly across all wells of several immunoSEQ 96-well plates, and each plate was treated as a replicate. For sorted subsets, each replicate PCR was loaded with 200 ng genomic DNA, equivalent to 30,000 or so T cell genomes. Purified libraries were measured with a Qubit 3.0 fluorometer, size-checked on a Bioanalyzer 2100, and measured again with the KAPA Library Quantification kit. Every immunoSEQ 96-well plate was sequenced on a separate single-read 150-cycle Illumina NextSeq 550 flow cell. The paper's data handling went like this. The immunoSEQ output contained only junctional sequences without quality scores, so filtering could not match that applied to full-length reads. Sequences were annotated with PyIR, a Python wrapper for IgBLAST v1.9, using IMGT germline references to assign V/J genes and CDR3. Reads were filtered out if the reads had weak V/J assignments (E-value above 1e-6), no CDR3, stop codons, out-of-frame junctions, or ambiguous translated residues. V3J clonotypes were defined as sequences sharing an identical inferred V gene, J gene, and CDR3 amino acid sequence. Percentage overlap between repertoires was calculated by dividing the number of shared unique clonotypes by the size of the smaller repertoire. Repertoire richness was assessed with RTK rarefaction, the Chao1 estimator, and Recon v2.1 estimates of unobserved clonotypes. Generation probabilities for all TCRbeta clonotypes obtained by the gDNA method from a handful of donors were computed using OLGA. Imported from immuneACCESS, the table was reduced by TCRdb to in-frame sequences with V and J called. These copies leave out some clones; in studies compared against another copy, an unresolved V gene accounts for under half, and the cause of the remainder is not known. V and J calls and clone size are those listed in that table; D and trimming were worked out from the DNA. In all, the sample holds roughly 2 million clones, and 85% to 95% of those were seen once. The top ten clones comprise around 1.1% of the sample.

A remark on this clone: Its binding antigen is unknown. The sample holds no much larger clone one base away, and base qualities are not on file.

The research as a whole found: Even with the large sequencing depth, rarefaction of the sorted-subset datasets indicated that sequencing was incomplete. Roughly 5% of naive CD4, 3.5% of naive CD8, roughly 2.4% of memory CD4, and 0.35% to 0.5% of memory CD8 clonotypes were shared across several donors. Estimated clonotype richness was generally larger for naive than for memory subsets. Clonotypes shared by all four sorted-subset donors showed higher generation probabilities than non-shared clonotypes. Pairwise subsampling indicated that sequencing depth was expected to affect the degree of clonotype sharing among donors. Because the study included only a small number of donors, the genetic and exposure-history diversity represented was limited. Sampling was restricted to blood, and TCR repertoires in tissue are likely to differ from TCR repertoires in blood.

This receptor was obtained from a young man in good health. Sequencing was carried out using naive CD8+ T cells sorted from blood. Read against the paper, the sample's cell subset or site label means: CD45RA+CCR7+. This sequence uses TRBV27 and TRBJ2-2; tentative D gene TRBD1, with 7 bases matching. The nucleotide sequence reads TGTGCCAGAGTTTTGGAGGGGACAGTGAACACCGGGGAGCTGTTTTTT. It translates as CARVLEGTVNTGELFF.